The 25 T cell receptor beta chains below all came from one sample that was sequenced in a study of blood T cell repertoires in COVID-19. This table comes from immunoSEQ multiplex PCR, and its TCRdb copy is limited to in-frame clones, with some not included. The table includes approximately 100,000 clones, 65% to 90% detected once. The material sequenced was peripheral blood. The receptor set was obtained from a man between 65 and 85 years old with active or convalescent COVID-19.

The chain links TRBV18 to TRBJ1-6; tentative D call: TRBD1 (6 bases). The V end was cut by 6 bases, the J end by 2 bases, with 14 bases between. The CDR3 consists of 16 residues. Germline values: CDR1 KGHSH, CDR2 LQKENI. The CDR3 here is CASSPSGTTYNSPLHF. The CDR3 DNA reads as TGTGCCAGCTCTCCGTCCGGGACAACCTATAATTCACCCCTCCACTTT.

This rearrangement joins TRBV21-1 to TRBJ1-4; TRBD1, the table's D call, was not compared with the DNA. TRBV21-1 is termed a pseudogene. The CDR3 contains 15 residues. CDR3 region: CASSSLQITNEKLFF. The CDR3 DNA sequence: TGTGCCAGCAGCAGCCTACAGATTACTAATGAAAAACTGTTTTTT.

This chain joins TRBV21-1 and TRBJ2-7; the table's D call, TRBD2, was not checked against the DNA. TRBV21-1 is listed as a pseudogene. CDR3 length: 9 amino acids. CDR3 coding DNA: TGTGCCAGCGAGTTCGAGCAGTACTTC. It yields the protein CASEFEQYF.

The chain carries TRBV10-3 and TRBJ1-5, with D unclear. The length of the CDR3 is 14 residues. The germline V gene encodes CDR1 ENHRY and CDR2 SYGVKD. V was pared by 3 bases and J by 1 base, with 7 bases between. The chain's CDR3 is CAISDELSNQPQHF. The CDR3 DNA reads as TGTGCCATCAGTGATGAACTGAGCAATCAGCCCCAGCATTTT.

The J gene is TRBJ2-1, the V gene TRBV30; 14 nucleotides line up with TRBD2. From germline, CDR1 is GTSNPN and CDR2 SVGIG (reference sequence). V was clipped by 2 bases and J by 15 bases; unmatched bases: 15. The CDR3 runs 16 residues. The CDR3 bases are TGTGCCTGGAGTCGACGACTAGCGGGGGGGCGCCCAAAATGGTTCTTC. Its translation is CAWSRRLAGGRPKWFF.

This chain joins TRBV12-3 or TRBV12-4 and TRBJ1-2; possibly TRBD1 for D (6 bases). The ends were cut back, 7 bases at V and 2 bases at J, with 8 bases in the middle. The CDR3 covers 12 residues. In nucleotides, the CDR3 is TGTGCCAGCACCAGGGGAAACTATGGCTACACCTTC. Residues: CASTRGNYGYTF.

This chain joins TRBV6-4 and TRBJ2-3, with unresolved D. In germline, CDR1 is MRHNA, CDR2 SNTAGT. The CDR3 contains 11 residues. The V gene lost 5 bases and the J gene lost 6 bases, with 6 bases spanning the gap. The CDR3 DNA reads as TGTGCCAGCAGTTCATTCGATACGCAGTATTTT. The encoded protein is CASSSFDTQYF.

The chain joins TRBV5-1 to TRBJ1-4, with D uncertain. The CDR3 extends over 14 amino acids. Trimming took 1 base from V and 5 from J, leaving 9 bases between them. Germline CDR1 is SGHRS and CDR2 is YFSETQ. The CDR3 coding sequence is TGCGCCAGCAGCTTGCGAGGTTACAATGAAAAACTGTTTTTT. It translates to CASSLRGYNEKLFF.

This sequence joins TRBV11-3 and TRBJ1-1; D remains unclear. Deletions cut 4 bases from V and 4 bases from J, with 4 bases between. The CDR3 sequence is 11 residues long. Per germline, CDR1 SGHNT and CDR2 YENEEA. CDR3 nucleotides: TGTGCCAGCAGCTACGGCACTGAAGCTTTCTTT. Protein: CASSYGTEAFF.

The chain employs TRBV6-5 and TRBJ2-1, with 7 bases matching TRBD2. This CDR3 has 15 amino acids. Germline assignment: CDR1 MNHEY and CDR2 SVGAGI. Trimming took 6 bases from V and 2 from J; bases not matched to a gene: 7. The CDR3 sequence is CASSKSGDPYNEQFF. In DNA, the CDR3 is TGTGCCAGCAGCAAAAGCGGGGACCCCTACAATGAGCAGTTCTTC.

V and J are TRBV5-6 and TRBJ1-5; D is undetermined. V was pared by 1 base and J by 2 bases, with 7 bases between. This CDR3 is built from 14 residues. The germline gives CDR1 SGHDT, CDR2 YYEEEE. This chain's CDR3 is CASSLSPGNQPQHF. CDR3 coding DNA: TGTGCCAGCAGCTTGAGCCCTGGCAATCAGCCCCAGCATTTT. Drawing the rest from reference TRBV5-6 and TRBJ1-5, the complete variable domain is DAGVTQSPTHLIKTRGQQVTLRCSPKSGHDTVSWYQQALGQGPQFIFQYYEEEERQRGNFPDRFSGHQFPNYSSELNVNALLLGDSALYLCASSLSPGNQPQHFGDGTRLSIL.

The chain recombines TRBV10-2 with TRBJ2-3; 7 positions agree with TRBD1. Germline assignment: CDR1 WSHSY and CDR2 SAAADI. The V and J ends lost 2 bases and 8 bases, in that order; junction bases with no gene match: 13. This CDR3 is 16 amino acids long. The CDR3 loop reads CASSEPRATGLGTQYF. The CDR3 nucleotides are TGCGCCAGCAGTGAGCCCCGCGCGACAGGGCTGGGTACGCAGTATTTT.

The V call is TRBV12-5, the J call TRBJ1-2, with 9 bases lining up with TRBD1. V was clipped by 4 bases and J by 14 bases; unmatched bases: 20. The CDR3 contains 16 residues. Germline lookup yields CDR1 LGHNT and CDR2 FRNRAP. Here the CDR3 reads CASGSPGQGLHWDGTF. The CDR3 DNA reads as TGTGCTAGTGGTTCACCGGGACAGGGCCTTCACTGGGATGGGACCTTC.

This chain uses TRBV2 with TRBJ2-5; D gene unclear. The germline V gene has CDR1 SNHLY and CDR2 FYNNEI. The V gene lost 8 bases and the J gene lost 3 bases, with 4 bases spanning the gap. The CDR3 runs to 10 residues. The CDR3 DNA sequence: TGTGCCAGCTCAAAAGAGACCCAGTACTTC. Encoded protein: CASSKETQYF.

V usage is TRBV7-2 and J usage is TRBJ2-5; tentative D call: TRBD2 (6 bases). Germline V CDR1 and CDR2: SGHTA, FQGNSA. Trimming took off 6 bases at V and 7 bases at J, with 18 bases between the two ends. This CDR3 is built from 14 residues. In DNA form, the CDR3 reads TGTGCCAGCAGGATACCGGGACTCTTGGGGACCCAGTACTTC. Residues: CASRIPGLLGTQYF. The whole variable domain, filled in from reference TRBV7-2 and TRBJ2-5, reads GAGVSQSPSNKVTEKGKDVELRCDPISGHTALYWYRQSLGQGLEFLIYFQGNSAPDKSGLPSDRFSAERTGGSVSTLTIQRTQQEDSAVYLCASRIPGLLGTQYFGPGTRLLVL.

The chain links TRBV9 to TRBJ2-3; the D gene is possibly TRBD2 (6 bases). Germline V lookup: CDR1 SGDLS, CDR2 YYNGEE. Trimming cost V 4 bases and J 2 bases, with 17 bases left between them. The CDR3 sequence is 16 residues long. CDR3 protein: CASSPAGPRSTDTQYF. As DNA, the CDR3 is TGTGCCAGCAGCCCCGCGGGACCCCGATCCACAGATACGCAGTATTTT.

The chain employs TRBV5-8 and TRBJ1-2, with D tentatively TRBD1 (5 bases). The CDR3 extends over 15 amino acids. Looked up from germline, CDR1 is SGHTS and CDR2 is YDEGEE. The V end lost 2 bases, the J end lost 3 bases, and 14 bases lay between the germline ends. The CDR3 region is CASSFQGNNHYGYTF. The DNA for the CDR3 is TGTGCCAGCAGCTTCCAGGGAAATAATCACTATGGCTACACCTTC.

The chain has TRBV9 and TRBJ1-3; unclear D gene. This CDR3 has 15 residues. V lost 0 bases and J lost 0, with 7 bases in between. The V gene's germline CDR1 is SGDLS and CDR2 YYNGEE. DNA for the CDR3: TGTGCCAGCAGCGTAGGGGCGATCTCTGGAAACACCATATATTTT. The encoded protein is CASSVGAISGNTIYF.

The chain combines TRBV6-6 with TRBJ2-5; D may be TRBD1 (5 bases). V lost 6 bases and J lost 7, with 15 bases in between. The CDR3 length is 13 residues. Per the germline V gene, CDR1 is MNHNY and CDR2 is SVGAGI (reference sequence). CDR3 loop: CASSFVGQGTQYF. For the CDR3, the DNA is TGTGCCAGCAGCTTTGTTGGCCAGGGGACCCAGTACTTC.

The J gene is TRBJ1-2, the V gene TRBV11-2, with D possibly TRBD1 on 5 matching bases. The CDR3 length is 14 residues. Germline V lookup: CDR1 SGHAT, CDR2 FQNNGV. V lost 6 bases to trimming and J lost 2 bases, with 13 bases between them. The CDR3 DNA sequence: TGTGCCAGCAGTTCCAGGGCAGAAAACTATGGCTACACCTTC. Translated: CASSSRAENYGYTF.

V gene TRBV19 combines with J gene TRBJ1-4, with D possibly matching TRBD1 (5 bases). The CDR3 has 16 amino acids. The germline V gene encodes CDR1 LNHDA and CDR2 SQIVND (reference sequence). V was pared by 3 bases and J by 4 bases, with 15 bases between. DNA of the CDR3: TGTGCCAGTAGTATCGGTGTGGCAGGGCGTAATGAAAAACTGTTTTTT. Amino acid sequence: CASSIGVAGRNEKLFF.

The chain carries TRBV5-1 and TRBJ1-3; 8 bases agree with TRBD1. After removal of 4 bases from V and 8 bases from J, the junction contained 14 bases not matched to a gene. The CDR3 spans 16 residues. The V gene's germline CDR1 is SGHRS and CDR2 YFSETQ. Written as DNA, the CDR3 is TGCGCCAGCAGCCTCGGGACAGGTTCAAAAGGGGACACCATATATTTT. Encoded protein: CASSLGTGSKGDTIYF. Combining the CDR3 with reference TRBV5-1 and TRBJ1-3 gives the whole variable domain KAGVTQTPRYLIKTRGQQVTLSCSPISGHRSVSWYQQTPGQGLQFLFEYFSETQRNKGNFPGRFSGRQFSNSRSEMNVSTLELGDSALYLCASSLGTGSKGDTIYFGEGSWLTVV.

The chain carries TRBV5-8 and TRBJ2-6, with D possibly matching TRBD2 (6 bases). Trimming took off 5 bases at V and 4 bases at J, with 10 bases between the two ends. This CDR3 spans 14 amino acids. Germline lookup yields CDR1 SGHTS and CDR2 YDEGEE. The CDR3 DNA sequence: TGTGCCAGCAGTTGGGGAGGCGGGGCCAACGTCCTGACTTTC. Translating it yields CASSWGGGANVLTF.

The chain employs TRBV7-8 and TRBJ2-3; 7 nucleotides line up with TRBD1. The CDR3 consists of 18 residues. Germline-derived CDR1 and CDR2 are SGHVS and FQNEAQ. V shed 3 bases and J 1 base; nucleotides not matched to a gene: 13. DNA for the CDR3: TGTGCCAGCAGCTTCCGACCTACAGGGGATGGGGGCACAGATACGCAGTATTTT. Protein: CASSFRPTGDGGTDTQYF.

This clone was seen just once. CDR3 in amino acids: CASTPQRGSNEKLFF. CDR3 bases: TGTGCCAGCACCCCGCAACGGGGGAGTAATGAAAAACTGTTTTTT. The chain links TRBV7-3 to TRBJ1-4; D may be TRBD1 (5 bases). V was clipped by 7 bases and J by 4 bases, with 16 bases between them. CDR3 length equals 15 residues. The germline CDR1 and CDR2 sequences are SGHTA and FQGTGA.